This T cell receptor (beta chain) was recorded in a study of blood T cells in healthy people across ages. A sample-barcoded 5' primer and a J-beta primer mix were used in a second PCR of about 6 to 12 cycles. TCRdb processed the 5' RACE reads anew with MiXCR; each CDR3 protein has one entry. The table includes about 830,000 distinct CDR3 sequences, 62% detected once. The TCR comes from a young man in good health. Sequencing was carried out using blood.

The CDR3 here is CASSSGHLAYGYTF. The DNA of the CDR3 is TGTGCCAGCAGCTCGGGACACCTCGCCTATGGCTACACCTTC. This chain uses TRBV7-9 with TRBJ1-2; tentative D call: TRBD1 (6 bases). Between the trimmed V and J ends, which lost 4 bases and 4 bases, there was a span of 13 bases. In germline, CDR1 is SEHNR, CDR2 FQNEAQ (reference sequence). This CDR3 comprises 14 residues.